The clone carrying this TCR beta chain was counted only a few times. These data belong to a study of blood T cells in healthy people across ages. The J segment lost 5 bases and the V segment lost 5 bases, leaving 11 bases of the junction unmatched. This CDR3 is built from 17 residues. Looked up from germline, CDR1 is SEHNR and CDR2 is FQNEAQ (reference sequence). For the second PCR, which ran for 7 to 11 cycles, a sample-barcoded 5' primer and a J-beta primer mix were used. TCRdb reprocessed the 5' RACE reads via MiXCR and lists one record per CDR3 protein. The sample records more than 1,400,000 distinct CDR3 sequences, roughly 40% being singletons.

Material: blood. The source of this sequence is a woman under 30 in good health. This chain uses TRBV7-9 with TRBJ2-1; TRBD2 aligns across 11 bases. The CDR3 DNA reads TGTGCCAGCAGCCTAACCTTAACTAGCGGGAGAAACAATGAGCAGTTCTTC. It is translated as CASSLTLTSGRNNEQFF.